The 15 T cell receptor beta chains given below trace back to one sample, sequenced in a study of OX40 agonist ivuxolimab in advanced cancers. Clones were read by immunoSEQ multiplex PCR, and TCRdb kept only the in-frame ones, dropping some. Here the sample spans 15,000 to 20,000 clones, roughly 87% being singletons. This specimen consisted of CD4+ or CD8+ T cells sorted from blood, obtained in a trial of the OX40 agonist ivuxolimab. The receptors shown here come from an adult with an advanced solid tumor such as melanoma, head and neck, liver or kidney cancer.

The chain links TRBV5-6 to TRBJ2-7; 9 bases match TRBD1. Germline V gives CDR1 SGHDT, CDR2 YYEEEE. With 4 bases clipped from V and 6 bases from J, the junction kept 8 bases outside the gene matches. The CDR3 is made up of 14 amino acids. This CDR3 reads CASSPGTGIFEQYF. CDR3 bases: TGTGCCAGCAGCCCCGGGACAGGGATATTCGAGCAGTACTTC.

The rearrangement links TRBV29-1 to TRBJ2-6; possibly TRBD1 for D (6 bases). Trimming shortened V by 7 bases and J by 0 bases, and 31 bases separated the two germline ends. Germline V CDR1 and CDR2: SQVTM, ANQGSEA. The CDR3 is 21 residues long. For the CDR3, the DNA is TGCAGCGGAGTTGTGGAACCTATCCAGGGGACACAGAGCTCTGGGGCCAACGTCCTGACTTTC. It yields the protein CSGVVEPIQGTQSSGANVLTF.

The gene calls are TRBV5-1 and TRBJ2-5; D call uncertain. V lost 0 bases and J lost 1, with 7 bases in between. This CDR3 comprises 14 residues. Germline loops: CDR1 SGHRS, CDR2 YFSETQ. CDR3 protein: CASSLETGQETQYF. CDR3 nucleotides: TGCGCCAGCAGCTTGGAGACCGGCCAAGAGACCCAGTACTTC. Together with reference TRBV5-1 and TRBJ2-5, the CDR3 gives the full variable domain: KAGVTQTPRYLIKTRGQQVTLSCSPISGHRSVSWYQQTPGQGLQFLFEYFSETQRNKGNFPGRFSGRQFSNSRSEMNVSTLELGDSALYLCASSLETGQETQYFGPGTRLLVL.

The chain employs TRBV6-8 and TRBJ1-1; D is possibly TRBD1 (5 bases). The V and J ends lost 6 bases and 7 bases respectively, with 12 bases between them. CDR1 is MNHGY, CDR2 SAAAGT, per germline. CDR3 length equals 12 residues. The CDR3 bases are TGTGCCAGCAGCGGGGGGGTGGGTGAAGCTTTCTTT. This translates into CASSGGVGEAFF.

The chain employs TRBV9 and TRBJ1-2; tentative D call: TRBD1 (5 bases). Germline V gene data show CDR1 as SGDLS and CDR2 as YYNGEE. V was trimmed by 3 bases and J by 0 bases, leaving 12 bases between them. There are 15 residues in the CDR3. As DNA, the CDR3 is TGTGCCAGCAGCGACCGGGACCGATCTAACTATGGCTACACCTTC. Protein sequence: CASSDRDRSNYGYTF. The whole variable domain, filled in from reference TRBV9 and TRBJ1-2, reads DSGVTQTPKHLITATGQRVTLRCSPRSGDLSVYWYQQSLDQGLQFLIQYYNGEERAKGNILERFSAQQFPDLHSELNLSSLELGDSALYFCASSDRDRSNYGYTFGSGTRLTVV.

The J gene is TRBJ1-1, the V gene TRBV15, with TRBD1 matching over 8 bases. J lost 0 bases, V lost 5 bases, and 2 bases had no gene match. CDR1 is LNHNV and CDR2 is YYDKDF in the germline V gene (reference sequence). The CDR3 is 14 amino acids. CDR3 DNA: TGTGCCACCAGCTGGGACAGGCTGAACACTGAAGCTTTCTTT. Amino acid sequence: CATSWDRLNTEAFF.

The CDR3 nucleotides read TGTGCCAGTAGTTATTGCGGACAGGGGGAGTTGTGTAGCAATCAGCCCCAGCATTTT. Translation: CASSYCGQGELCSNQPQHF. This sequence joins TRBV19 and TRBJ1-5; 10 positions agree with TRBD1. Looked up from germline, CDR1 is LNHDA and CDR2 is SQIVND (reference sequence). This CDR3 comprises 19 residues. Germline trimming cut 5 bases from V and 0 bases from J; bases unmatched to any gene: 13.

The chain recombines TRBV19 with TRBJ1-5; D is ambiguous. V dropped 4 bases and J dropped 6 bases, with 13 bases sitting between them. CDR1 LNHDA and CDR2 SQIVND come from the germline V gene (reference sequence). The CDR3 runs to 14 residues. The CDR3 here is CASSKHGLGQPQHF. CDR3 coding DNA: TGTGCCAGTAGTAAGCATGGGCTCGGTCAGCCCCAGCATTTT.

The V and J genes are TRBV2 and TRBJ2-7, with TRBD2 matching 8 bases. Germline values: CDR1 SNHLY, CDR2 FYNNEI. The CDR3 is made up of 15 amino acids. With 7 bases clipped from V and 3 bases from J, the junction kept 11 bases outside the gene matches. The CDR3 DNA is TGTGCCAGCAATGAGATCGCGGGGGGCTACTACGAGCAGTACTTC. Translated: CASNEIAGGYYEQYF.

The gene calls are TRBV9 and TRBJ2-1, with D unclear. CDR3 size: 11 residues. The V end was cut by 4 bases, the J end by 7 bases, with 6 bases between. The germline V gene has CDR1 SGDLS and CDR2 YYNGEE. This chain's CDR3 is CASSSRNEQFF. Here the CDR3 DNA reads TGTGCCAGCAGCTCCCGTAATGAGCAGTTCTTC.

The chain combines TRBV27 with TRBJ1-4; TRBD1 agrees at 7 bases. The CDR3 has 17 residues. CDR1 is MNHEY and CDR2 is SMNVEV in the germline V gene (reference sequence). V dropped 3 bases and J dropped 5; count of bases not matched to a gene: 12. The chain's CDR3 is CASSFGAGGRFNEKLFF. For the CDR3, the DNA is TGTGCCAGCAGTTTTGGGGCAGGGGGAAGATTCAATGAAAAACTGTTTTTT.

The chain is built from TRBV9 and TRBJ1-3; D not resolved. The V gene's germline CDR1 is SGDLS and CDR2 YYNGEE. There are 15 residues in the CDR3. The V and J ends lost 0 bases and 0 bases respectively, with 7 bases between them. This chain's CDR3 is CASSVVPGSGNTIYF. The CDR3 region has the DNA TGTGCCAGCAGCGTAGTCCCAGGCTCTGGAAACACCATATATTTT.

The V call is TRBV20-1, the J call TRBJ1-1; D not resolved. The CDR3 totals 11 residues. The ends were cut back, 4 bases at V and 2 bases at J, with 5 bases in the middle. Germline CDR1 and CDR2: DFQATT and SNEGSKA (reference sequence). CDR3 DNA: TGCAGTGCTACAGAAAACACTGAAGCTTTCTTT. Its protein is CSATENTEAFF.

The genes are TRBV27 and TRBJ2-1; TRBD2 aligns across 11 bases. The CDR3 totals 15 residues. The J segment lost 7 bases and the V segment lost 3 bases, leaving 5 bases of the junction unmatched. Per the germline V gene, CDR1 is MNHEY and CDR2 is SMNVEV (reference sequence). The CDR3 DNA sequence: TGTGCCAGCAGTTTCGGGACTAGCGGACGGAATGAGCAGTTCTTC. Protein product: CASSFGTSGRNEQFF.

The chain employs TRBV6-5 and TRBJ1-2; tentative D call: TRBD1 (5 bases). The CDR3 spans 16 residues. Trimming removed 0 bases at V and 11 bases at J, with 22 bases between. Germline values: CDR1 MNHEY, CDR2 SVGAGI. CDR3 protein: CASSYSTVAGSEGYTF. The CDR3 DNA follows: TGTGCCAGCAGTTACTCGACCGTCGCGGGGTCCGAGGGGTACACCTTC.